The 19 T cell receptor beta chains listed next were all sequenced from one sample in a study of cytomegalovirus exposure and HLA in healthy donors. With 60 Vbeta and 13 Jbeta primers, the PCR was carried out. Some clones are missing from TCRdb's copy, which holds only in-frame ones; the method was immunoSEQ multiplex PCR. The sample has fewer than 110,000 clones, about 80% seen once; the top ten hold over 3.5%. The sequenced material came from PBMCs. All receptors come from a man in his forties in good health and CMV-seronegative.

The CDR3 nucleotides read TGTGCCAGCAGTTTCAGAAACGCGAACACCGGGGAGCTGTTTTTT. It translates to CASSFRNANTGELFF. The chain carries TRBV6-1 and TRBJ2-2; D is undetermined. The CDR3 consists of 15 residues. Looked up from germline, CDR1 is MNHNS and CDR2 is SASEGT. V lost 5 bases, J lost 0 bases, and 10 bases lay in between.

This clone occurred a few times. The rearrangement uses TRBV7-2 and TRBJ1-6; D not certain. This CDR3 comprises 12 residues. With 1 base removed from V and 11 bases from J, the gap between germline ends came to 6 bases. Per the germline V gene, CDR1 is SGHTA and CDR2 is FQGNSA. The CDR3 sequence: CASSLDAPPLHF. In DNA form, the CDR3 reads TGTGCCAGCAGCTTAGACGCGCCACCCCTCCACTTT.

The chain couples TRBV19 to TRBJ1-1; D not resolved. Germline V gene sequence: CDR1 LNHDA, CDR2 SQIVND (reference sequence). The CDR3 length is 14 residues. Trimming took 6 bases from V and 2 from J, leaving 13 bases between them. CDR3 in DNA: TGTGCCAGTAGCTACCCGGGTTTCAACACTGAAGCTTTCTTT. This translates into CASSYPGFNTEAFF.

The chain combines TRBV28 with TRBJ1-1, with 7 bases fitting TRBD1. The length of the CDR3 is 15 residues. J was trimmed by 1 base and V by 5 bases; bases with no gene match: 7. Germline V lookup: CDR1 MDHEN, CDR2 SYDVKM. CDR3 residues: CASSAIWTGNTEAFF. DNA for the CDR3: TGTGCCAGCAGTGCTATTTGGACAGGGAACACTGAAGCTTTCTTT.

V is TRBV4-2 and J is TRBJ1-2, with D perhaps matching TRBD1 (6 bases). The germline V and J ends were trimmed by 5 bases and 7 bases, with 23 bases remaining between them. Germline V gene sequence: CDR1 LGHNA, CDR2 YNFKEQ. This CDR3 region has 16 residues. The CDR3 nucleotides read TGTGCCAGCAGCACAACTGCCGCACAGGGCGGTAGTGGCTACACCTTC. It codes for CASSTTAAQGGSGYTF.

The rearrangement joins TRBV7-9 to TRBJ1-6; D call uncertain. Germline V CDR1 and CDR2: SEHNR, FQNEAQ (reference sequence). The V and J ends lost 2 bases and 15 bases respectively, with 5 bases between them. The CDR3 runs to 10 residues. CDR3 region: CASSLPLLHF. The CDR3 DNA sequence: TGTGCCAGCAGCTTACCCCTCCTCCACTTT. Full variable domain (missing parts from reference TRBV7-9 and TRBJ1-6): DTGVSQNPRHKITKRGQNVTFRCDPISEHNRLYWYRQTLGQGPEFLTYFQNEAQLEKSRLLSDRFSAERPKGSFSTLEIQRTEQGDSAMYLCASSLPLLHFGNGTRLTVT.

The chain couples TRBV11-2 to TRBJ2-1, with 8 bases that match TRBD2. CDR1 and CDR2 (germline): SGHAT, FQNNGV. The J segment lost 6 bases and the V segment lost 5 bases, leaving 6 bases of the junction unmatched. CDR3 size: 14 residues. The CDR3 DNA follows: TGTGCCAGCAGCCCCACAGCGGGGGTCAATGAGCAGTTCTTC. Its translation: CASSPTAGVNEQFF.

The DNA of the CDR3 is TGTGCTAGCAGCTTTACACCGGGGGAGCAGTACGTC. Translation gives CASSFTPGEQYV. The gene calls are TRBV7-7 and TRBJ2-7; D might be TRBD2 (5 bases). Germline V gives CDR1 SSHAT, CDR2 FNYEAQ (reference sequence). The CDR3 contains 12 residues.

This clone showed up just once. V usage is TRBV11-2 and J usage is TRBJ2-3; the match to TRBD2 covers 14 bases. Trimming cost V 6 bases and J 2 bases; bases outside gene matches: 7. The germline gives CDR1 SGHAT, CDR2 FQNNGV. The CDR3 length is 17 residues. The CDR3 protein is CASRRGTSGGFTDTQYF. The CDR3 nucleotides are TGTGCCAGCAGGAGAGGGACTAGCGGGGGCTTCACAGATACGCAGTATTTT. The full variable domain, rest sourced from reference TRBV11-2 and TRBJ2-3, is EAGVAQSPRYKIIEKRQSVAFWCNPISGHATLYWYQQILGQGPKLLIQFQNNGVVDDSQLPKDRFSAERLKGVDSTLKIQPAKLEDSAVYLCASRRGTSGGFTDTQYFGPGTRLTVL.

In its sample, this clone was seen a few times. Other DNA sequences in the same sample also yield this CDR3. The V and J genes are TRBV7-6 and TRBJ1-6; maybe TRBD1 (5 bases). The CDR3 runs 14 residues. Trimming shortened V by 3 bases and J by 7 bases, and 10 bases separated the two germline ends. The germline CDR1 and CDR2 sequences are SGHVS and FNYEAQ. CDR3 coding DNA: TGTGCCAGCAGCTTCGACAGTCTAAATTCACCCCTCCACTTT. This sequence encodes CASSFDSLNSPLHF.

This sequence joins TRBV7-9 and TRBJ1-3, with D tentatively TRBD1 (5 bases). V was clipped by 4 bases and J by 2 bases, with 18 bases between them. The CDR3 is 17 amino acids. Germline loops: CDR1 SEHNR, CDR2 FQNEAQ (reference sequence). The CDR3 bases are TGTGCCAGCAGCTACTGGTCCACAGGAAAGGCTGGAAACACCATATATTTT. It specifies CASSYWSTGKAGNTIYF. The variable domain in full, with the rest retrieved from reference TRBV7-9 and TRBJ1-3, is DTGVSQNPRHKITKRGQNVTFRCDPISEHNRLYWYRQTLGQGPEFLTYFQNEAQLEKSRLLSDRFSAERPKGSFSTLEIQRTEQGDSAMYLCASSYWSTGKAGNTIYFGEGSWLTVV.

This rearrangement joins TRBV5-4 to TRBJ2-3; 8 bases agree with TRBD2. CDR1 is SGHNT, CDR2 YYREEE, per germline (reference sequence). The CDR3 length is 18 residues. Trimming cost V 0 bases and J 0 bases; bases outside gene matches: 9. The chain's CDR3 is CASSLGGAGGRSTDTQYF. CDR3 coding DNA: TGTGCCAGCAGCTTGGGGGGGGCGGGGGGCAGGAGCACAGATACGCAGTATTTT.

This clone has just one count. V gene TRBV5-8 combines with J gene TRBJ2-5; D possibly corresponds to TRBD1 (6 bases). Gene TRBJ2-7 matches the end of the DNA better, so the J call may be wrong. The CDR3 has 12 residues. Per the germline V gene, CDR1 is SGHTS and CDR2 is YDEGEE. The chain's CDR3 is CASGTISYEQYF. The CDR3 DNA reads as TGTGCCAGTGGGACAATCTCCTACGAGCAGTACTTC.

J is TRBJ2-6 and V is TRBV29-1; TRBD1 might be the D (5 bases). The V gene's germline CDR1 is SQVTM and CDR2 ANQGSEA. The CDR3 extends over 17 amino acids. V was clipped by 4 bases and J by 1 base, with 17 bases between them. The DNA of the CDR3 is TGCAGCGTTGCCCTCGTTAGGGGCGCGTCTGGGGCCAACGTCCTGACTTTC. Its translation: CSVALVRGASGANVLTF.

The rearrangement joins TRBV5-1 to TRBJ1-2; no reliable D call. Germline CDR1 is SGHRS and CDR2 is YFSETQ. Trimming cost V 1 base and J 6 bases, with 13 bases left between them. The length of the CDR3 is 14 residues. CDR3: CASSLSGFWDGYTF. DNA for the CDR3: TGCGCCAGCAGCTTGAGCGGGTTTTGGGATGGCTACACCTTC.

This rearrangement joins TRBV5-5 to TRBJ2-1; tentatively, D is TRBD2 (5 bases). Germline V gene lookup returns CDR1 SGHKS and CDR2 YYEKEE (reference sequence). The ends were cut back, 1 base at V and 4 bases at J, with 18 bases in the middle. This CDR3 contains 17 residues. The DNA for the CDR3 is TGTGCCAGCAGCTTGTCTCCGGGGTCCCCCCCTTACAATGAGCAGTTCTTC. Residues: CASSLSPGSPPYNEQFF.

The chain has TRBV4-1 and TRBJ2-5; TRBD1 is a possible D gene (6 bases). The germline CDR1 and CDR2 sequences are MGHRA and YSYEKL. Trimming left V 4 bases short and J 4 bases short, with 19 bases between. CDR3 length equals 16 residues. Here the CDR3 reads CASSPLPTGQAETQYF. As DNA, the CDR3 is TGCGCCAGCAGCCCCCTTCCAACAGGGCAGGCAGAGACCCAGTACTTC.

The rearrangement uses TRBV28 and TRBJ1-2; 12 positions agree with TRBD1. The trim removed 2 bases at V and 8 bases at J, leaving 6 bases unmatched. The germline V gene encodes CDR1 MDHEN and CDR2 SYDVKM. This CDR3 is built from 15 residues. CDR3 amino acids: CASSLRDRGRGGYTF. For the CDR3, the DNA is TGTGCCAGCAGTTTACGGGACAGGGGGCGCGGCGGCTACACCTTC.

The J gene is TRBJ2-3, the V gene TRBV30; D gene ambiguous. Trimming left V 3 bases short and J 4 bases short, with 8 bases between. The CDR3 has 12 residues. CDR1 is GTSNPN and CDR2 is SVGIG in the germline V gene (reference sequence). The CDR3 coding sequence is TGTGCCTGGAGCTTGAACTCAGATACGCAGTATTTT. It translates to CAWSLNSDTQYF.